This T cell receptor (beta chain) derives from a study of T cell clonality in common variable immunodeficiency. Study-wide results and limits: CVID subjects shared fewer TCRbeta clones than healthy controls did. Fewer deletions and N-nucleotide insertions were reportedly seen in common variable immunodeficiency TCR beta sequences.

Clones were read by immunoSEQ multiplex PCR, and TCRdb kept only the in-frame ones, dropping some. This sample carries about 7,300 clones and no singletons, and roughly 22% goes to the top ten. CDR1 and CDR2 (germline): DFQATT, SNEGSKA (reference sequence). The ends were cut back, 3 bases at V and 6 bases at J, with 20 bases in the middle. The CDR3 is 15 residues long. Details on this clone: Its antigen is not known. The read comes to an end 3 residues before the CDR3 does, leaving the germline J gene to fill in the end.

The sample comprised peripheral blood mononuclear cells. The rearrangement links TRBV20-1 to TRBJ1-2, with D possibly matching TRBD1 (5 bases). This TCR derives from a human donor with common variable immunodeficiency. The DNA read from the CDR3 is TGCAGTGCTAGGATTGGTGTCAGGGCTCATCATGGC. Its protein product is CSARIGVRAHHG. The whole CDR3 protein is CSARIGVRAHHGYTF.